A single sample gave rise to the 29 T cell receptor beta chains below, sequenced in a study of T-cell memory formation after mild COVID-19. TCRdb called the 5' RACE reads again in MiXCR, with one record for every CDR3 protein. This table holds about 190,000 distinct CDR3 sequences, around 16% found once. Sample: PBMCs or a T cell subset sorted from them (not recorded which). These receptors were obtained from an adult woman who had mild COVID-19 (a few samples of this study predate the infection). Cell type and time point are not known.

The chain combines TRBV19 with TRBJ2-2; D perhaps matches TRBD1 (6 bases). The CDR3 spans 12 residues. V was cut by 4 bases and J by 6 bases, with 6 bases left in between. Germline loops: CDR1 LNHDA, CDR2 SQIVND (reference sequence). The CDR3: CASSRQAGELFF. Written as DNA, the CDR3 is TGTGCCAGTAGTAGACAGGCCGGGGAGCTGTTTTTT.

The chain's CDR3 is CASRLQGYEQYF. The DNA of the CDR3 is TGTGCCAGCAGGTTACAGGGGTACGAGCAGTACTTC. V gene TRBV11-2 combines with J gene TRBJ2-7; the match to TRBD1 covers 7 bases. Germline V gene data show CDR1 as SGHAT and CDR2 as FQNNGV. Trimming cost V 6 bases and J 4 bases; bases outside gene matches: 3. The CDR3 runs 12 residues.

This clonotype was recorded at least ten times. V gene TRBV29-1 combines with J gene TRBJ2-4; D is uncertain. The V end lost 4 bases, the J end lost 6 bases, and 19 bases lay between the germline ends. CDR1 is SQVTM, CDR2 ANQGSEA, per germline. The CDR3 covers 15 residues. This CDR3 is CSVGAATILGNIQYF. For the CDR3, the DNA is TGCAGCGTTGGGGCCGCCACTATCTTGGGAAACATTCAGTACTTC.

The chain carries TRBV11-3 and TRBJ2-1; the match to TRBD1 covers 8 bases. CDR3 size: 16 residues. The germline V gene encodes CDR1 SGHNT and CDR2 YENEEA. The trim removed 1 base at V and 9 bases at J, leaving 11 bases unmatched. The CDR3 DNA follows: TGTGCCAGCAGCTTAGGCCTTTCCGGACAGGGTAGTGAGCAGTTCTTC. Protein product: CASSLGLSGQGSEQFF.

This clonotype turned up a few times. This chain connects TRBV29-1 to TRBJ1-4; D remains ambiguous. Germline V gene sequence: CDR1 SQVTM, CDR2 ANQGSEA. The CDR3 is 13 amino acids. Trimming pared 6 bases from V and 8 bases from J, leaving 16 bases between. The CDR3 nucleotides are TGCAGCGTACAAGGTGGATTCGCGGAAAAACTGTTTTTT. Encoded protein: CSVQGGFAEKLFF.

This clonotype was recorded a few times. In DNA, the CDR3 is TGCAGTGCTAGAGGGGGGGGCCCGGGGAGCTCCTACGAGCAGTACTTC. It encodes CSARGGGPGSSYEQYF. The chain employs TRBV20-1 and TRBJ2-7, with D possibly matching TRBD2 (7 bases). Trimming took off 1 base at V and 0 bases at J, with 16 bases between the two ends. This CDR3 is 16 amino acids long. CDR1 and CDR2 (germline): DFQATT, SNEGSKA (reference sequence).

This chain uses TRBV5-5 with TRBJ2-5; D may be TRBD2 (6 bases). The CDR3 length is 15 residues. Trimming pared 4 bases from V and 3 bases from J, leaving 16 bases between. Germline V gene data show CDR1 as SGHKS and CDR2 as YYEKEE (reference sequence). The CDR3 DNA is TGTGCCAGCAGCCGGAGGGGTGGAAGTGAAGAGACCCAGTACTTC. Residues: CASSRRGGSEETQYF.

This clonotype came up many times. The chain recombines TRBV5-5 with TRBJ2-1; D is undetermined. Germline lookup yields CDR1 SGHKS and CDR2 YYEKEE (reference sequence). The CDR3 covers 14 residues. V lost 0 bases to trimming and J lost 6 bases, with 10 bases between them. CDR3 bases: TGTGCCAGCAGCTTGGCAACTTTCCCCAATGAGCAGTTCTTC. Its translation is CASSLATFPNEQFF. Looking up the rest from reference TRBV5-5 and TRBJ2-1 gives the full variable domain: DAGVTQSPTHLIKTRGQQVTLRCSPISGHKSVSWYQQVLGQGPQFIFQYYEKEERGRGNFPDRFSARQFPNYSSELNVNALLLGDSALYLCASSLATFPNEQFFGPGTRLTVL.

This clonotype has a handful of counts. The CDR3 DNA sequence: TGTGCCACTGGGTGGGGCCCCACAGATACGCAGTATTTT. Encoded protein: CATGWGPTDTQYF. V is TRBV15 and J is TRBJ2-3; weak D call: TRBD1 (5 bases). The length of the CDR3 is 13 residues. The germline V gene has CDR1 LNHNV and CDR2 YYDKDF (reference sequence). The ends were cut back, 9 bases at V and 2 bases at J, with 12 bases in the middle.

The rearrangement links TRBV29-1 to TRBJ1-4; no clear D gene. This CDR3 comprises 13 residues. V was pared by 7 bases and J by 7 bases, with 16 bases between. The germline CDR1 and CDR2 sequences are SQVTM and ANQGSEA. The CDR3 DNA follows: TGCAGCGGGGCCCTTGGGTCTCGTGAAAAACTGTTTTTT. This sequence encodes CSGALGSREKLFF. The variable domain in full, completed from reference TRBV29-1 and TRBJ1-4, reads SAVISQKPSRDICQRGTSLTIQCQVDSQVTMMFWYRQQPGQSLTLIATANQGSEATYESGFVIDKFPISRPNLTFSTLTVSNMSPEDSSIYLCSGALGSREKLFFGSGTQLSVL.

This clonotype was counted at least ten times. The genes are TRBV7-9 and TRBJ2-1; 10 nucleotides agree with TRBD2. V shed 6 bases and J 5 bases; nucleotides not matched to a gene: 7. Per the germline V gene, CDR1 is SEHNR and CDR2 is FQNEAQ (reference sequence). This CDR3 is 15 amino acids long. Here the CDR3 reads CASRPGTSAHNEQFF. The CDR3 DNA reads as TGTGCCAGCAGACCCGGGACTAGCGCTCACAATGAGCAGTTCTTC.

This clonotype was seen only a few times. The CDR3 spells CSVVIRTYEQYF. For the CDR3, the DNA is TGCAGCGTTGTCATCCGCACCTACGAGCAGTACTTC. The chain uses TRBV29-1 and TRBJ2-7; D remains unclear. Per germline, CDR1 SQVTM and CDR2 ANQGSEA. The ends were cut back, 4 bases at V and 2 bases at J, with 9 bases in the middle. The CDR3 covers 12 residues.

This clonotype was seen a few times. The chain links TRBV30 to TRBJ2-7, with 8 bases fitting TRBD1. The CDR3 sequence is 15 residues long. V lost 2 bases to trimming and J lost 2 bases; unmatched junction nucleotides: 8. The germline V gene has CDR1 GTSNPN and CDR2 SVGIG (reference sequence). DNA of the CDR3: TGTGCCTGGAGTACCGACAGGGGCCGCACCTACGAGCAGTACTTC. Amino acids: CAWSTDRGRTYEQYF.

The rearrangement links TRBV6-5 to TRBJ2-7, with D perhaps matching TRBD2 (6 bases). V shed 0 bases and J shed 1 base, with 13 bases lying between them. Germline V CDR1 and CDR2: MNHEY, SVGAGI. The CDR3 consists of 16 residues. The CDR3 reads CASSYSPGVYSYEQYF. CDR3 coding DNA: TGTGCCAGCAGTTACTCTCCGGGGGTTTATTCCTACGAGCAGTACTTC.

The chain is built from TRBV19 and TRBJ2-3; a possible D gene is TRBD2 (6 bases). This CDR3 contains 14 residues. The V and J ends lost 7 bases and 5 bases respectively, with 16 bases between them. The germline V gene has CDR1 LNHDA and CDR2 SQIVND (reference sequence). The CDR3 spells CASKAGHKGDTQYF. CDR3 nucleotide sequence: TGTGCCAGTAAAGCGGGCCACAAGGGAGATACGCAGTATTTT. Full variable domain (remainder filled in from reference TRBV19 and TRBJ2-3): DGGITQSPKYLFRKEGQNVTLSCEQNLNHDAMYWYRQDPGQGLRLIYYSQIVNDFQKGDIAEGYSVSREKKESFPLTVTSAQKNPTAFYLCASKAGHKGDTQYFGPGTRLTVL.

This clonotype was seen a handful of times. This rearrangement joins TRBV12-3 or TRBV12-4 to TRBJ2-1; 14 bases match TRBD2. The CDR3 sequence is 19 residues long. V gave up 3 bases and J gave up 0 bases; unmatched junction bases: 7. The CDR3 is CASSFVTSGRASSYNEQFF. CDR3 in DNA: TGTGCCAGCAGTTTTGTGACTAGCGGGAGGGCCAGCTCCTACAATGAGCAGTTCTTC.

The chain couples TRBV20-1 to TRBJ2-3; 14 nucleotides match TRBD2. V lost 8 bases to trimming and J lost 5 bases; unmatched junction nucleotides: 9. This CDR3 comprises 15 residues. From germline, CDR1 is DFQATT and CDR2 SNEGSKA (reference sequence). The CDR3 reads CSNSGLAGGKDTQYF. The DNA for the CDR3 is TGCAGTAATTCCGGACTAGCGGGGGGAAAAGATACGCAGTATTTT.

The chain recombines TRBV19 with TRBJ2-5; 8 bases map to TRBD2. The CDR3 covers 18 residues. Germline CDR1 reads LNHDA; CDR2 reads SQIVND (reference sequence). J gave up 2 bases and V 3 bases, and 14 bases lay outside the gene matches. This CDR3 reads CASSIGLGAGVGQETQYF. In nucleotides, the CDR3 is TGTGCCAGTAGTATCGGATTAGGAGCGGGAGTCGGGCAAGAGACCCAGTACTTC.

This clonotype has a handful of counts. The rearrangement links TRBV6-1 to TRBJ1-5, with D unresolved. The CDR3 consists of 13 residues. With 2 bases removed from V and 3 bases from J, the gap between germline ends came to 5 bases. From germline, CDR1 is MNHNS and CDR2 SASEGT. In DNA form, the CDR3 reads TGTGCCAGCAGTGAACAGGACAATCAGCCCCAGCATTTT. It translates to CASSEQDNQPQHF.

This clonotype was observed a handful of times. This chain joins TRBV4-1 and TRBJ2-7; possibly TRBD2 for D (5 bases). The V gene's germline CDR1 is MGHRA and CDR2 YSYEKL. V was pared by 0 bases and J by 6 bases, with 9 bases between. This CDR3 has 13 amino acids. CDR3 DNA sequence: TGCGCCAGCAGCCAAGAGAGGGCAGGCGAGCAGTACTTC. This translates into CASSQERAGEQYF.

This clonotype was observed a handful of times. The V gene is TRBV18, the J gene TRBJ2-7, with 7 bases matching TRBD1. V shed 2 bases, J shed 5 bases, and the junction held 9 bases outside the gene matches. The germline CDR1 and CDR2 sequences are KGHSH and LQKENI. CDR3 length: 15 amino acids. CDR3 in DNA: TGTGCCAGCTCACCAGGGACAGCCGTGCCTAACGAGCAGTACTTC. It translates to CASSPGTAVPNEQYF.

The chain is built from TRBV7-2 and TRBJ2-3; TRBD2 matches at 14 bases. The CDR3 totals 16 residues. Germline V gene data show CDR1 as SGHTA and CDR2 as FQGNSA. Losses at the gene ends were 3 bases for V and 4 bases for J; bases not matched to a gene: 3. CDR3 sequence (DNA): TGTGCCAGCAGCTTGCCGGGACTAGCGGGAGCAGATACGCAGTATTTT. It specifies CASSLPGLAGADTQYF.

The chain recombines TRBV24-1 with TRBJ2-5; TRBD2 matches 8 bases. The V and J ends lost 4 bases and 1 base, in that order; junction bases with no gene match: 19. The CDR3 is 20 amino acids. CDR1 and CDR2 from the germline V gene are KGHDR and SFDVKD. In DNA, the CDR3 is TGTGCCACCAGTGACTCGCGGCGGGGGGCTGAAGAACTACCCCAAGAGACCCAGTACTTC. It is translated as CATSDSRRGAEELPQETQYF.

A few counts support this clonotype. The V gene is TRBV7-2, the J gene TRBJ2-7; no definite D call. Trimming removed 5 bases from V and 2 bases from J, with 13 bases in between. CDR3 length equals 14 residues. Germline-derived CDR1 and CDR2 are SGHTA and FQGNSA. CDR3 sequence reads: CASSPETGPYEQYF. CDR3 DNA sequence: TGTGCCAGCAGCCCAGAGACTGGCCCCTACGAGCAGTACTTC. Full variable domain (rest looked up from reference TRBV7-2 and TRBJ2-7): GAGVSQSPSNKVTEKGKDVELRCDPISGHTALYWYRQSLGQGLEFLIYFQGNSAPDKSGLPSDRFSAERTGGSVSTLTIQRTQQEDSAVYLCASSPETGPYEQYFGPGTRLTVT.

This clonotype came up a few times. The V gene is TRBV18, the J gene TRBJ2-4; D is undetermined. Germline values: CDR1 KGHSH, CDR2 LQKENI. The ends were cut back, 3 bases at V and 5 bases at J, with 14 bases in the middle. The CDR3 runs to 15 residues. The CDR3 protein is CASSPLSGSENIQYF. As DNA, the CDR3 is TGTGCCAGCTCACCTCTTTCAGGCAGCGAAAACATTCAGTACTTC. The whole variable domain, remainder taken from reference TRBV18 and TRBJ2-4, is NAGVMQNPRHLVRRRGQEARLRCSPMKGHSHVYWYRQLPEEGLKFMVYLQKENIIDESGMPKERFSAEFPKEGPSILRIQQVVRGDSAAYFCASSPLSGSENIQYFGAGTRLSVL.

The chain is built from TRBV10-3 and TRBJ2-7, with no clear D. This CDR3 is built from 16 residues. V lost 0 bases, J lost 0 bases, and 12 bases lay in between. CDR1 is ENHRY, CDR2 SYGVKD, per germline. This CDR3 is CAISESISSSSYEQYF. Written as DNA, the CDR3 is TGTGCCATCAGTGAGTCGATAAGTTCTTCCTCCTACGAGCAGTACTTC.

This clonotype has at least ten counts. CDR3 coding DNA: TGTGCCAGCAGCTTAGAACCGAGCAGGCGGCATATCGGTTTCTTT. Residues: CASSLEPSRRHIGFF. The chain uses TRBV7-2 and TRBJ1-1; D not certain. CDR3 size: 15 residues. Trimming removed 1 base at V and 13 bases at J, with 22 bases between. Looked up from germline, CDR1 is SGHTA and CDR2 is FQGNSA. Full variable domain (outside the CDR3, taken from reference TRBV7-2 and TRBJ1-1): GAGVSQSPSNKVTEKGKDVELRCDPISGHTALYWYRQSLGQGLEFLIYFQGNSAPDKSGLPSDRFSAERTGGSVSTLTIQRTQQEDSAVYLCASSLEPSRRHIGFFGQGTRLTVV.

The table lists this clonotype with a few counts. The V call is TRBV9, the J call TRBJ2-5; possibly TRBD2 for D (6 bases). CDR1 and CDR2 (germline): SGDLS, YYNGEE. Trimming stripped 0 bases from V and 5 bases from J, with 11 bases between. This CDR3 spans 14 amino acids. The DNA of the CDR3 is TGTGCCAGCAGCGTAGATCGGGGGAGGGAGACCCAGTACTTC. Amino acid sequence: CASSVDRGRETQYF. The whole variable domain, filled in from reference TRBV9 and TRBJ2-5, reads DSGVTQTPKHLITATGQRVTLRCSPRSGDLSVYWYQQSLDQGLQFLIQYYNGEERAKGNILERFSAQQFPDLHSELNLSSLELGDSALYFCASSVDRGRETQYFGPGTRLLVL.

Many counts were recorded for this clonotype. The genes are TRBV7-2 and TRBJ2-1; D gene unclear. Germline V gene lookup returns CDR1 SGHTA and CDR2 FQGNSA. The CDR3 loop spans 13 amino acids. V was pared by 5 bases and J by 4 bases, with 9 bases between. CDR3 sequence: CASSADTYNEQFF. In DNA form, the CDR3 reads TGTGCCAGCAGCGCCGACACGTACAATGAGCAGTTCTTC.